These T cell receptor beta chains were read from a single sample in a study of PD-1 blockade in classical Hodgkin lymphoma. The method was immunoSEQ multiplex PCR; TCRdb's version includes in-frame clones alone and lacks a portion of them. In the table there are 30,000 or so clones, approximately 90% of which are singletons. The material was CD4+ T cells from blood, obtained at baseline. These receptors were taken from a human donor with classical Hodgkin lymphoma. CDR3s include the opening cysteine and the closing phenylalanine or tryptophan. D genes are given only for firm matches. Where a row states a size, it is once, few, many or the class of an expanded clone; other rows omit it.

CDR3 length	V gene	D gene	clone size	J gene	CDR3 protein	CDR3 DNA
15	TRBV4-2	TRBD1	once	TRBJ1-4	CASSQPDRGNEKLFF	TGTGCCAGCAGCCAGCCGGACAGGGGCAACGAAAAACTGTTTTTT
13	TRBV11-3	NA	NA	TRBJ1-1	CASSLTGNTEAFF	TGTGCCAGCAGCTTAACGGGGAACACTGAAGCTTTCTTT
12	TRBV4-1	NA	NA	TRBJ2-7	CASSNSYYEQYF	TGCGCCAGCTCAAACTCCTACTACGAGCAGTACTTC
15	TRBV28	NA	NA	TRBJ2-7	CASSSNQAGGDEQYF	TGTGCCAGCAGTTCTAACCAGGCGGGTGGCGACGAGCAGTACTTC
13	TRBV15	NA	NA	TRBJ2-5	CATSRAGQETQYF	TGTGCCACCAGCAGAGCGGGTCAAGAGACCCAGTACTTC
13	TRBV5-1	TRBD1	NA	TRBJ2-3	CASSVQGADTQYF	TGCGCCAGCAGCGTGCAGGGGGCAGATACGCAGTATTTT
14	TRBV25-1	NA	few	TRBJ1-1	CASSTGHRNTEAFF	TGTGCCAGCAGTACGGGACACCGGAACACTGAAGCTTTCTTT
13	TRBV30	NA	NA	TRBJ2-7	CAWKVRRAYEQYF	TGTGCCTGGAAGGTTAGGAGGGCCTACGAGCAGTACTTC
15	TRBV29-1	NA	NA	TRBJ2-2	CSVEVALANTGELFF	TGCAGCGTTGAAGTGGCACTGGCGAACACCGGGGAGCTGTTTTTT
12	TRBV30	NA	few	TRBJ1-4	CAWKGVGEKLFF	TGTGCCTGGAAGGGGGTTGGCGAAAAACTGTTTTTT
18	TRBV23-1	NA	NA	TRBJ2-1	CAPLTGQAGSLGYNEQFF	TGCGCTCCCCTAACAGGGCAGGCGGGGAGTCTAGGCTACAATGAGCAGTTCTTC
17	TRBV12-5	TRBD2	NA	TRBJ2-7	CASAPRLAGSMAYEQYF	TGTGCTAGTGCTCCCCGACTAGCGGGATCGATGGCCTACGAGCAGTACTTC
14	TRBV6-6	NA	NA	TRBJ1-1	CASSYSGLNTEAFF	TGTGCCAGCAGTTACTCGGGGCTGAACACTGAAGCTTTCTTT
17	TRBV19	NA	NA	TRBJ2-7	CASSISGRFIGSYEQYF	TGTGCCAGTAGTATCTCGGGGCGGTTCATCGGCTCCTACGAGCAGTACTTC
15	TRBV5-1	NA	once	TRBJ1-2	CASSLGHPGNYGYTF	TGCGCCAGCAGCCTAGGACACCCTGGTAACTATGGCTACACCTTC